The present T cell receptor beta chain was sequenced within a study of shared clonotypes between healthy human individuals. General study points: Measured sharing among donors was expected to vary with sequencing depth. Generation probabilities of non-shared clonotypes were lower (relative to those shared by all four donors). A small donor pool kept down the genetic and exposure-history diversity that was represented.

It was CD45RO-negative cells, positively selected for CCR7, that made up naive CD8 cells, with terminally differentiated effector memory CD45RA+ cells excluded. Nashville, Tennessee was home to all donors, each a Caucasian adult. The CDR3 has 14 amino acids. CDR1 is MNHEY, CDR2 SMNVEV, per germline (reference sequence). Between the trimmed V and J ends, which lost 1 base and 4 bases, there was a span of 10 bases. Libraries were prepared by immunoSEQ multiplex PCR; TCRdb keeps only in-frame clonotypes and omits some of them. The sample contains under 1 million clones, 80% to 95% of which appear only once. About this clone: Antigen specificity is unknown. The identical CDR3 is also encoded by other nucleotide sequences in the sample.

This sequence was found in a man aged 25-40 years in good health. This chain links TRBV27 with TRBJ1-1, with a weak D call TRBD1 (5 bases). The sequenced sample was naive CD8+ T cells sorted from blood. The CDR3 sequence is CASSLFRGGTEAFF. The CDR3 region has the DNA TGTGCCAGCAGTTTATTTCGGGGGGGCACTGAAGCTTTCTTT.